This TCR beta chain was found in a study of regulatory T cells in long-lasting Graves disease. V shed 0 bases and J shed 1 base, with 18 bases lying between them. This CDR3 region has 18 residues. CDR1 is ENHRY and CDR2 is SYGVKD in the germline V gene. Time point: newly diagnosed GD, antithyroid drugs for less than 3 months. PBMC RNA was the source of the TCR library. The authors drew 9 to 10 milliliters of peripheral blood into EDTA tubes. Findings and limits, study-wide: TRBV28 was favored in persistent disease, as were TRBJ1-2 and TRBJ2-5. The number of shared public clonotypes was higher in persistent patients (2,741) than new patients (around 890).

HTBI primers from iRepertoire and Arm-PCR of CDR3 regions yielded the TCR beta libraries. Via MiXCR, TCRdb re-called the multiplex PCR reads, giving one row per CDR3 protein. The profile covers over 300,000 distinct CDR3 sequences, with about a sixth appearing a single time and about a fifth taken by the ten largest. This clonotype was observed a few times. Antigen specificity is unknown. This clonotype was sampled from a female donor with Graves disease. Source: peripheral blood mononuclear cells (PBMCs), taken at new diagnosis, from a patient treated with antithyroid drugs. The rearrangement links TRBV10-3 to TRBJ2-5; no firm D call. The DNA of the CDR3 is TGTGCCATCAGTGAGTCGCTAAGAGGAACGGGTCCCCAAGAGACCCAGTACTTC. Protein: CAISESLRGTGPQETQYF.